The next 29 T cell receptor beta chains were all read from a single sample in a study of T cell responses to AZD1222 COVID-19 vaccine. The protocol was immunoSEQ multiplex PCR, while the TCRdb copy is restricted to in-frame clones and leaves out a portion. The sample consists of some 140,000 clones, roughly nine tenths of them appearing once. The specimen comprised peripheral blood, sampled on day 0 of MenACWY control vaccination. These receptors came from an adult in good health.

This chain uses TRBV4-1 with TRBJ1-5; no reliable D call. The germline CDR1 and CDR2 sequences are MGHRA and YSYEKL. V was cut by 0 bases and J by 2 bases, with 8 bases left in between. This CDR3 has 15 amino acids. The CDR3 is CASSQEGWGNQPQHF. CDR3 DNA: TGCGCCAGCAGCCAAGAGGGATGGGGCAATCAGCCCCAGCATTTT.

CDR3 nucleotides: TGTGCCAGCAGCCTATCCGGGACTCGGGCCGGGGAGCTGTTTTTT. Its protein is CASSLSGTRAGELFF. The V gene is TRBV7-9, the J gene TRBJ2-2; D possibly corresponds to TRBD2 (6 bases). Trimming took 5 bases from V and 6 from J, leaving 16 bases between them. The CDR3 is 15 residues long. Germline assignment: CDR1 SEHNR and CDR2 FQNEAQ (reference sequence).

V gene TRBV5-8 combines with J gene TRBJ1-3; tentatively, D is TRBD1 (5 bases). Trimming left V 2 bases short and J 8 bases short, with 17 bases between. The CDR3 extends over 15 amino acids. Germline loops: CDR1 SGHTS, CDR2 YDEGEE. CDR3 nucleotides: TGTGCCAGCAGCTTTCCGCAGGGAACTCTTTACACCATATATTTT. Translation: CASSFPQGTLYTIYF.

The CDR3 DNA sequence: TGTGCCACCAGTGATCCCCGGAAGGGGGCCGGCAATGAGCAGTTCTTC. Translated, it gives CATSDPRKGAGNEQFF. This rearrangement joins TRBV24-1 to TRBJ2-1; 7 nucleotides align to TRBD1. CDR3 size: 16 residues. The junction had 10 bases not matched to a gene; V was cut back by 3 bases and J by 6 bases. Germline CDR1 reads KGHDR; CDR2 reads SFDVKD.

The J gene is TRBJ1-2, the V gene TRBV2, with D possibly matching TRBD1 (5 bases). The ends were cut back, 5 bases at V and 0 bases at J, with 13 bases in the middle. CDR1 is SNHLY and CDR2 is FYNNEI in the germline V gene. This CDR3 spans 15 amino acids. The CDR3: CASSPSPGANYGYTF. The CDR3 coding sequence is TGTGCCAGCAGTCCTTCGCCGGGGGCTAACTATGGCTACACCTTC.

This chain connects TRBV5-1 to TRBJ1-2; D gene uncertain. Germline V gives CDR1 SGHRS, CDR2 YFSETQ. V lost 1 base and J lost 4, with 8 bases in between. The CDR3 has 13 residues. CDR3 nucleotide sequence: TGCGCCAGCAGCTTGTCCCGCAGCTATGGCTACACCTTC. Its protein is CASSLSRSYGYTF.

The chain links TRBV6-5 to TRBJ2-3; 9 positions agree with TRBD1. Looked up from germline, CDR1 is MNHEY and CDR2 is SVGAGI. The CDR3 totals 15 residues. J lost 5 bases, V lost 6 bases, and 9 bases had no gene match. Written as DNA, the CDR3 is TGTGCCAGCAGCCTGGAGGCGGACAGGGGAGATACGCAGTATTTT. Amino acids: CASSLEADRGDTQYF.

The genes are TRBV6-5 and TRBJ1-4; D remains ambiguous. Trimming removed 6 bases from V and 8 bases from J, with 13 bases in between. CDR3 size: 13 residues. Per germline, CDR1 MNHEY and CDR2 SVGAGI. The CDR3 loop is CASRRSLEEKLFF. DNA of the CDR3: TGTGCCAGCAGACGTAGCTTGGAGGAAAAACTGTTTTTT.

The J gene is TRBJ1-3, the V gene TRBV6-1, with D maybe TRBD1 (6 bases). The CDR3 spans 14 residues. The germline V and J ends were trimmed by 2 bases and 9 bases, with 14 bases remaining between them. Germline assignment: CDR1 MNHNS and CDR2 SASEGT. CDR3 residues: CASSELGARSTIYF. CDR3 bases: TGTGCCAGCAGTGAATTGGGGGCTAGAAGCACCATATATTTT.

This clone was found once. This chain joins TRBV12-3 or TRBV12-4 and TRBJ1-1, with D perhaps matching TRBD1 (6 bases). Trimming took 5 bases from V and 1 from J, leaving 8 bases between them. The CDR3 loop spans 13 amino acids. CDR3 sequence: CASSPTGNTEAFF. CDR3 bases: TGTGCCAGCAGTCCGACAGGGAACACTGAAGCTTTCTTT.

The V gene is TRBV6-4, the J gene TRBJ1-2, with TRBD1 as a possible D gene (6 bases). CDR1 and CDR2 from the germline V gene are MRHNA and SNTAGT. The length of the CDR3 is 13 residues. Deletions cut 6 bases from V and 4 bases from J, with 12 bases between. CDR3 nucleotides: TGTGCCAGCAGAGACACAGGGCGCTATGGCTACACCTTC. It encodes CASRDTGRYGYTF.

This clone was detected only a few times. The chain couples TRBV6-5 to TRBJ2-1, with D possibly TRBD1 on 5 matching bases. In germline, CDR1 is MNHEY, CDR2 SVGAGI. The CDR3 has 12 residues. V was trimmed by 7 bases and J by 10 bases, leaving 14 bases between them. The CDR3 spells CASTQGENEQFF. CDR3 sequence (DNA): TGTGCCAGCACCCAAGGGGAAAACGAGCAGTTCTTC.

This clone has a handful of counts. This chain connects TRBV2 to TRBJ2-3; no clear D gene. V lost 8 bases, J lost 6 bases, and 12 bases lay in between. Germline CDR1 is SNHLY and CDR2 is FYNNEI. The CDR3 loop spans 12 amino acids. CDR3 sequence: CASGPSGDTQYF. The CDR3 DNA reads as TGTGCCAGCGGACCCTCTGGGGATACGCAGTATTTT.

The rearrangement uses TRBV7-6 and TRBJ1-1, with D uncertain. Trimming removed 1 base at V and 1 base at J, with 7 bases between. Germline CDR1 SGHVS, CDR2 FNYEAQ. The CDR3 contains 14 residues. In DNA form, the CDR3 reads TGTGCCAGCAGCTTAGACCCTGGGAACACTGAAGCTTTCTTT. It translates to CASSLDPGNTEAFF.

This sequence joins TRBV6-5 and TRBJ2-7, with D possibly TRBD1 on 6 matching bases. V was cut by 10 bases and J by 2 bases, with 9 bases left in between. The CDR3 loop spans 11 amino acids. Germline V gene sequence: CDR1 MNHEY, CDR2 SVGAGI. CDR3 amino acids: CATAGAYEQYV. The CDR3 bases are TGTGCCACCGCAGGGGCCTACGAGCAGTACGTC.

CDR3 sequence: CASGLVRAGGDFGEKLFF. The CDR3 DNA reads as TGTGCTAGTGGTTTGGTACGCGCAGGGGGCGATTTCGGTGAAAAACTGTTTTTT. V usage is TRBV12-5 and J usage is TRBJ1-4; 8 positions agree with TRBD1. Germline V lookup: CDR1 LGHNT, CDR2 FRNRAP. The CDR3 totals 18 residues. V was clipped by 0 bases and J by 7 bases; unmatched bases: 13.

The chain couples TRBV11-1 to TRBJ1-1; D unclear. CDR3 size: 14 residues. V was trimmed by 2 bases and J by 4 bases, leaving 11 bases between them. CDR1 is SGHAT, CDR2 FQDESV, per germline (reference sequence). CDR3 sequence (DNA): TGTGCCAGCAGCTTATCCGGAGGGAGCACTGAAGCTTTCTTT. Translated: CASSLSGGSTEAFF.

The rearrangement uses TRBV9 and TRBJ1-2, with D maybe TRBD1 (5 bases). V lost 4 bases and J lost 7, with 32 bases in between. This CDR3 is 19 amino acids long. The germline V gene encodes CDR1 SGDLS and CDR2 YYNGEE. CDR3 bases: TGTGCCAGCAGCCCCACACAACTCATCGAGCCTCGGGCTGGGGGTGGCTACACCTTC. Amino acids: CASSPTQLIEPRAGGGYTF.

This rearrangement joins TRBV18 to TRBJ2-5, with 13 bases that match TRBD2. V shed 2 bases, J shed 1 base, and the junction held 1 base outside the gene matches. The CDR3 extends over 16 amino acids. CDR1 is KGHSH, CDR2 LQKENI, per germline. CDR3 in DNA: TGTGCCAGCTCACCAACTAGCGGGGGGGCCCAAGAGACCCAGTACTTC. Protein sequence: CASSPTSGGAQETQYF.

The chain joins TRBV4-2 to TRBJ2-1, with 7 bases aligning to TRBD1. This CDR3 region has 13 residues. The germline CDR1 and CDR2 sequences are LGHNA and YNFKEQ. Germline trimming cut 4 bases from V and 15 bases from J; bases unmatched to any gene: 12. The CDR3 DNA is TGTGCCAGCAGCCTCCTAAGGGGGCAGGGTCCGTTCTTC. Its protein is CASSLLRGQGPFF.

The rearrangement joins TRBV4-1 to TRBJ2-3; D is ambiguous. Germline CDR1 is MGHRA and CDR2 is YSYEKL. This CDR3 has 13 amino acids. Deletions cut 0 bases from V and 7 bases from J, with 8 bases between. The CDR3 nucleotides are TGCGCCAGCAGCCAAGACCACTTTTATACGCAGTATTTT. The encoded protein is CASSQDHFYTQYF.

The V and J genes are TRBV7-8 and TRBJ2-7; D unclear. Germline V lookup: CDR1 SGHVS, CDR2 FQNEAQ. Trimming removed 5 bases at V and 2 bases at J, with 4 bases between. The CDR3 runs to 11 residues. The CDR3 loop is CASSPAYEQYF. DNA of the CDR3: TGTGCCAGCAGCCCCGCCTACGAGCAGTACTTC.

V is TRBV5-8 and J is TRBJ1-4; TRBD1 is a possible D gene (5 bases). V was pared by 0 bases and J by 5 bases, with 14 bases between. CDR1 and CDR2 (germline): SGHTS, YDEGEE. This CDR3 contains 16 residues. CDR3 coding DNA: TGTGCCAGCAGCTTGGAGTATCCGGGGCAAAATGAAAAACTGTTTTTT. Translation gives CASSLEYPGQNEKLFF.

The V gene is TRBV7-7, the J gene TRBJ2-1, with 10 nucleotides matching TRBD2. Germline loops: CDR1 SSHAT, CDR2 FNYEAQ (reference sequence). The CDR3 consists of 16 residues. The CDR3 reads CASGGNRLSSYNEQFF. The CDR3 nucleotides are TGTGCTAGCGGGGGGAACAGGTTAAGCTCCTACAATGAGCAGTTCTTC.

The chain links TRBV6-7 to TRBJ1-5, with D unresolved. TRBV6-7 is annotated as an ORF whose role is uncertain. The CDR3 has 18 amino acids. The germline V and J ends were trimmed by 6 bases and 5 bases, with 26 bases remaining between them. This CDR3 reads CASSHPDLGRILDQPQHF. For the CDR3, the DNA is TGTGCCAGCAGCCACCCAGACCTGGGTAGGATATTAGATCAGCCCCAGCATTTT.

The rearrangement uses TRBV27 and TRBJ2-2; D may be TRBD1 (5 bases). The germline V and J ends were trimmed by 3 bases and 5 bases, with 19 bases remaining between them. CDR1 MNHEY and CDR2 SMNVEV come from the germline V gene (reference sequence). This CDR3 is built from 17 residues. The CDR3 spells CASSFNPGLGITGELFF. The DNA of the CDR3 is TGTGCCAGCAGTTTTAATCCAGGGCTAGGTATAACCGGGGAGCTGTTTTTT.

The chain recombines TRBV4-1 with TRBJ2-3, with a tentative D call TRBD2 (7 bases). CDR1 MGHRA and CDR2 YSYEKL come from the germline V gene. CDR3 length: 15 residues. Trimming cost V 5 bases and J 0 bases, with 12 bases left between them. Here the CDR3 reads CASSIGGPSTDTQYF. For the CDR3, the DNA is TGCGCCAGCAGCATCGGGGGGCCTAGCACAGATACGCAGTATTTT.

This chain joins TRBV19 and TRBJ1-3; a possible D gene is TRBD1 (5 bases). Per the germline V gene, CDR1 is LNHDA and CDR2 is SQIVND (reference sequence). There are 14 residues in the CDR3. The V end was cut by 5 bases, the J end by 2 bases, with 10 bases between. The CDR3 nucleotides are TGTGCCAGTAGTCCGGGGCCGCCTGGAAACACCATATATTTT. Translating it yields CASSPGPPGNTIYF.

This clone was seen a single time. V usage is TRBV5-1 and J usage is TRBJ1-6; 7 positions agree with TRBD1. With V trimmed by 4 bases and J by 6 bases, 4 bases remained unmatched. Per germline, CDR1 SGHRS and CDR2 YFSETQ. The CDR3 covers 14 residues. The CDR3 region has the DNA TGCGCCAGCAGCCCTCAGGGGGGTAATTCACCCCTCCACTTT. Amino acids: CASSPQGGNSPLHF.